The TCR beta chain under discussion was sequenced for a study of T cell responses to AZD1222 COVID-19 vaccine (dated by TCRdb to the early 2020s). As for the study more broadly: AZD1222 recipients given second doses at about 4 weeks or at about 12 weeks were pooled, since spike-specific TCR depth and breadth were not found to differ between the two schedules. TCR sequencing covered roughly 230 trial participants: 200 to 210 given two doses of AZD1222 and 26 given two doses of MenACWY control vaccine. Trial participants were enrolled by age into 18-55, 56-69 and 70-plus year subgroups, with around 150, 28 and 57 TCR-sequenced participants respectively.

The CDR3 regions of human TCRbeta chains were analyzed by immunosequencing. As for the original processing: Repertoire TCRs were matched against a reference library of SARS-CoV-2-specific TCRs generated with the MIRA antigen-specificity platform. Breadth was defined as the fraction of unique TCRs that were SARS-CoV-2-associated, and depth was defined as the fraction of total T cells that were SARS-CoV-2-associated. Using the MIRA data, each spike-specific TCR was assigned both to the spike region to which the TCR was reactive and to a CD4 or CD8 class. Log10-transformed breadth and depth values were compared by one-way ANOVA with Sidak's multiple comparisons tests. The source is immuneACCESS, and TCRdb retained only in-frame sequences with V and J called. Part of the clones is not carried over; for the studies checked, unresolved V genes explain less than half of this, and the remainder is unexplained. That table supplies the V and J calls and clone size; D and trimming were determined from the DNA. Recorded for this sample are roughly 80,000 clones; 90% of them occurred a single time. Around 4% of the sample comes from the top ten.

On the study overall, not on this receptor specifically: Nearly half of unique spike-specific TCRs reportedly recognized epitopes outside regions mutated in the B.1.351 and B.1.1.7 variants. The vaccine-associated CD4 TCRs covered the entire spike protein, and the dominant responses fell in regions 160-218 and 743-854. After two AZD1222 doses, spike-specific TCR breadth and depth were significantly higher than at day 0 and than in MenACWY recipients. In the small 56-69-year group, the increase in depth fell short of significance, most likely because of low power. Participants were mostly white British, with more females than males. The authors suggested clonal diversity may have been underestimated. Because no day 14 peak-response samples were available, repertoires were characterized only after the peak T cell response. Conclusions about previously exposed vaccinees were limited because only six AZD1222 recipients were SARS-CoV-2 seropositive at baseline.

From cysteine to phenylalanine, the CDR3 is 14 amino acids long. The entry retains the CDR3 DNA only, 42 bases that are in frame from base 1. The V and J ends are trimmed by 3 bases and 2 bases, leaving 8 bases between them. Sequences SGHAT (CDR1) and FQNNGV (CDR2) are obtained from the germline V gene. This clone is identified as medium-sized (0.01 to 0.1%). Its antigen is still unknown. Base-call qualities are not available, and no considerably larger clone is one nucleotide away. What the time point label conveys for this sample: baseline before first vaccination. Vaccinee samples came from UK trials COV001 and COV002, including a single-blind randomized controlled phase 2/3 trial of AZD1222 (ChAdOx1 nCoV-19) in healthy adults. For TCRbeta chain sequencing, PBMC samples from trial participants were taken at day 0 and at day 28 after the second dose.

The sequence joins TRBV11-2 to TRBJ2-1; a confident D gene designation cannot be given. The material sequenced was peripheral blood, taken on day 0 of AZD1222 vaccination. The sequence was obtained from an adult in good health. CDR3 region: CASSFRMAYNEQFF. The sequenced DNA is TGTGCCAGCAGCTTTAGAATGGCCTACAATGAGCAGTTCTTC. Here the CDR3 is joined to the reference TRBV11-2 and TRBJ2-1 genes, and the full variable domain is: EAGVAQSPRYKIIEKRQSVAFWCNPISGHATLYWYQQILGQGPKLLIQFQNNGVVDDSQLPKDRFSAERLKGVDSTLKIQPAKLEDSAVYLCASSFRMAYNEQFFGPGTRLTVL.